These T cell receptor beta chains were read from a single sample in a study of blood T cells in healthy people across ages. TCRdb analysed the 5' RACE reads with MiXCR anew, one entry per CDR3 protein. The table records 890,000 or so distinct CDR3 sequences, 55% to 65% of them present only once. The material sequenced was blood. The receptor set was obtained from a man aged 30-40 years in good health. CDR3s include the opening cysteine and the closing phenylalanine or tryptophan. The D gene is left open where the match is weak. Some rows have no size entry. The others give once, few or many, or a class for an expanded clone.

V gene,J gene,D gene,clone size,CDR3 protein,CDR3 DNA
TRBV28,TRBJ2-2,TRBD1,.,CASWGQSRGGELFF,TGTGCCAGCTGGGGACAGTCTCGAGGCGGGGAGCTGTTTTTT
TRBV6-2/TRBV6-3,TRBJ2-7,TRBD1,.,CASSSGTGSRYF,TGTGCCAGCAGTTCCGGGACAGGGAGTCGGTACTTC
TRBV28,TRBJ2-7,TRBD2,.,CASSLLGLAGYEQYF,TGTGCCAGCAGTTTATTAGGTCTAGCGGGCTACGAGCAGTACTTC
TRBV6-6,TRBJ1-2,TRBD1,.,CASSYPTGTGYGYTF,TGTGCCAGCAGTTATCCGACAGGGACTGGCTATGGCTACACCTTC
TRBV28,TRBJ2-1,TRBD2,.,CASGRTSGYNEQFF,TGTGCCAGCGGCCGGACTAGCGGATACAATGAGCAGTTCTTC
TRBV6-2/TRBV6-3,TRBJ2-7,.,.,CASTLGRSTANYEQYF,TGTGCCAGCACTTTGGGGCGATCGACAGCAAACTACGAGCAGTACTTC
TRBV15,TRBJ1-2,.,.,CATSRADSPHGYTF,TGTGCCACCAGCAGAGCGGACTCTCCCCATGGCTACACCTTC
TRBV4-2,TRBJ2-1,.,few,CASSQEWGSSYNEQFF,TGTGCCAGCAGCCAAGAGTGGGGGAGCTCCTACAATGAGCAGTTCTTC
TRBV6-5,TRBJ2-1,.,.,CASYPLLSSYNEQFF,TGTGCCAGCTATCCGCTACTTAGCTCCTACAATGAGCAGTTCTTC
TRBV7-2,TRBJ2-5,.,many,CASSSRETQYF,TGTGCCAGCAGCTCTCGGGAGACCCAGTACTTC
TRBV20-1,TRBJ2-7,TRBD2,.,CSVTSSGGSYEQYF,TGCAGTGTTACCTCTAGCGGGGGGTCCTACGAGCAGTACTTC
TRBV12-3/TRBV12-4,TRBJ1-5,TRBD1,.,CASSPRDRFNQPQHF,TGTGCCAGCAGTCCCCGGGACAGATTCAATCAGCCCCAGCATTTT
TRBV29-1,TRBJ1-1,.,.,CSVVGHPSSAEAFF,TGCAGCGTTGTCGGGCACCCGTCCTCGGCTGAAGCTTTCTTT
TRBV27,TRBJ2-4,.,.,CASSFQGGPKNIQYF,TGTGCCAGCAGTTTCCAGGGGGGTCCCAAAAACATTCAGTACTTC
TRBV9,TRBJ1-1,TRBD1,.,CASSRQGEGTEAFF,TGTGCCAGCAGTCGACAGGGGGAGGGAACTGAAGCTTTCTTT
TRBV7-2,TRBJ2-5,.,few,CASSLDGDGLATQYF,TGTGCCAGCAGCTTAGATGGGGACGGTCTCGCGACCCAGTACTTC
TRBV28,TRBJ2-1,.,few,CASSLSRVSEQFF,TGTGCCAGCAGTTTATCGCGAGTCTCGGAGCAGTTCTTC
TRBV5-1,TRBJ2-1,.,few,CASSTYSYNEQFF,TGCGCCAGCAGCACCTATTCCTACAATGAGCAGTTCTTC
TRBV28,TRBJ2-7,.,.,CASTGIYEQYF,TGTGCCAGCACAGGCATCTACGAGCAGTACTTC
TRBV12-3/TRBV12-4,TRBJ2-1,.,.,CASSPRVGETQFF,TGTGCCAGCAGCCCCAGGGTCGGTGAGACCCAGTTCTTC
TRBV6-2/TRBV6-3,TRBJ2-1,.,many,CASSYNPPRHQQFF,TGTGCCAGCAGTTACAACCCCCCTAGGCATCAGCAGTTCTTC
TRBV7-9,TRBJ1-2,.,.,CASSSGEGGYGYTF,TGTGCCAGCAGCTCCGGGGAGGGAGGCTATGGCTACACCTTC
TRBV7-9,TRBJ2-5,.,few,CASSVTGTNQETQYF,TGTGCCAGCAGCGTCACCGGGACAAACCAAGAGACCCAGTACTTC
TRBV12-3/TRBV12-4,TRBJ2-7,TRBD2,.,CASSFGGAYEQYF,TGTGCCAGCAGTTTCGGGGGGGCCTACGAGCAGTACTTC
TRBV7-9,TRBJ2-5,.,.,CASSSKRPPNEGNQETQYF,TGTGCCAGCAGCTCGAAAAGGCCGCCGAACGAGGGCAACCAAGAGACCCAGTACTTC
TRBV29-1,TRBJ1-2,.,.,CSARRGYGYTF,TGCAGCGCCCGTAGGGGCTATGGCTACACCTTC
TRBV20-1,TRBJ2-5,.,.,CSAEPRVYKGETQYF,TGCAGTGCTGAGCCCAGGGTCTACAAGGGAGAGACCCAGTACTTC
TRBV29-1,TRBJ2-1,TRBD1,.,CSVDFRTGGFEQFF,TGCAGCGTTGACTTTCGGACAGGGGGGTTTGAGCAGTTCTTC
TRBV29-1,TRBJ2-4,.,few,CSARGNIQYF,TGCAGCGCCCGCGGAAACATTCAGTACTTC
TRBV28,TRBJ2-7,TRBD2,.,CASRRTSGEVHEQYF,TGCGCCAGCAGGCGAACTAGCGGGGAGGTCCACGAGCAGTACTTC
TRBV6-5,TRBJ1-6,TRBD1,few,CASRRQGENSPLHF,TGTGCCAGCAGGAGACAGGGGGAGAATTCACCCCTCCACTTT
TRBV12-3/TRBV12-4,TRBJ1-6,.,.,CASSRELNNSPLHF,TGTGCCAGCAGTCGTGAGCTCAATAATTCACCCCTCCACTTT
TRBV6-6,TRBJ2-7,TRBD1,.,CATRLGQGSYEQYF,TGTGCCACCAGACTAGGACAGGGCTCCTACGAGCAGTACTTC
TRBV9,TRBJ2-7,TRBD1,.,CASSPWTGNSYEQYF,TGTGCCAGCAGCCCTTGGACAGGGAACTCCTACGAGCAGTACTTC
TRBV4-3,TRBJ2-1,TRBD1,.,CASSVRRGRVEQFF,TGCGCCAGCAGCGTTCGCAGGGGGCGGGTTGAGCAGTTCTTC